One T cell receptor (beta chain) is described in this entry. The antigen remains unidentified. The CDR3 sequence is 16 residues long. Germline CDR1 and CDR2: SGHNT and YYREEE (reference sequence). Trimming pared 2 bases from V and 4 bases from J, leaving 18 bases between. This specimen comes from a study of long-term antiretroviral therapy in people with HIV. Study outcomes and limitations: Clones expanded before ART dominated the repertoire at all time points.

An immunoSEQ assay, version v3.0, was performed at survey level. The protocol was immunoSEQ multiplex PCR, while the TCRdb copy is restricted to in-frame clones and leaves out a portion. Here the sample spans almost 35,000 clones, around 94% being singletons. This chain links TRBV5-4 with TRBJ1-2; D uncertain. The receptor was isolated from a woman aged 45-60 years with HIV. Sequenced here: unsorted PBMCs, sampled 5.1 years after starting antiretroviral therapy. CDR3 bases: TGTGCCAGCAGCTTTGGTAAAGGAACTCCTCCCTATGGCTACACCTTC. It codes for CASSFGKGTPPYGYTF.